This T cell receptor (beta chain) derives from a study of cytomegalovirus exposure and HLA in healthy donors. Study at large: Out of 398 genotyped donors, roughly 83% belonged to the Caucasian-associated ancestry cluster. Findings of the study overall: Among the CMV-associated chains, three were confirmed in vitro as specific for CMV antigens. Most TCR beta V segments were productive about 90% or about 30% of the time in an earlier analysis. When analyzed later, the rates of TCR association showed variation by HLA locus, with DRB1 the most and HLA-C the fewest.

This clone was seen more than once but under ten times. Its antigen is not known. PCR was performed using 60 Vbeta and 13 Jbeta primers. Here immunoSEQ multiplex PCR was the method, and the copy in TCRdb shows in-frame clones only, minus some. The sample carries 180,000 or so clones, roughly three quarters recorded once. Germline lookup yields CDR1 MNHNY and CDR2 SVGAGI (reference sequence). The CDR3 is 15 amino acids. V trimming: 6 bases; J trimming: 7 bases; junction bases outside the gene matches: 9. The sample consisted of PBMCs. The chain has TRBV6-6 and TRBJ1-4; 9 bases align to TRBD1. This sequence originates from a woman aged 45-65 years in good health and CMV-seronegative. The CDR3 sequence: CASRSRDRVVEKLFF. As DNA, the CDR3 is TGTGCCAGCAGGTCCCGGGACAGGGTGGTTGAAAAACTGTTTTTT.